The rows below give T cell receptor beta chains drawn from one sample of a study of T cell responses to AZD1222 COVID-19 vaccine. The protocol was immunoSEQ multiplex PCR, while the TCRdb copy is restricted to in-frame clones and leaves out a portion. Here the sample spans 120,000 or so clones, around 81% being singletons. The sequenced sample was peripheral blood, obtained on day 0 of AZD1222 vaccination. Receptor source: an adult in good health. The CDR3 runs from the conserved cysteine through the conserved F or W. A D gene is named only where the DNA matches it firmly. Clone size is stated in some rows and not others, as once, few, many or a class when expanded.

j_call d_call clone_size v_call cdr3_aa cdr3_nt
TRBJ2-5 TRBD2 - TRBV30 CAWSAASGGHF TGTGCCTGGAGTGCGGCTAGCGGGGGGCACTTC
TRBJ1-4 - - TRBV7-9 CASSLSAGINEKLFF TGTGCCAGCAGCTTATCGGCAGGGATTAACGAAAAACTGTTTTTT
TRBJ1-1 TRBD1 - TRBV10-3 CAISERGQGGNTEAFF TGTGCCATCAGTGAACGGGGACAGGGGGGAAACACTGAAGCTTTCTTT
TRBJ1-2 - - TRBV7-9 CASSSTGGAGRNYGYTF TGTGCCAGCAGTTCTACCGGCGGTGCAGGACGAAACTATGGCTACACCTTC
TRBJ2-5 TRBD2 - TRBV5-6 CASSLALAGGWRETQYF TGTGCCAGCAGCTTGGCACTAGCGGGGGGATGGCGAGAGACCCAGTACTTC
TRBJ1-2 TRBD1 - TRBV27 CASSFFRGQGIGYTF TGTGCCAGCAGTTTCTTTCGCGGACAGGGGATTGGCTACACCTTC
TRBJ2-5 - - TRBV18 CASSPPYETQYF TGTGCCAGCTCACCACCGTACGAGACCCAGTACTTC
TRBJ1-4 - - TRBV7-6 CASSSRAGNEKLFF TGTGCCAGCAGCTCCAGGGCTGGGAATGAAAAACTGTTTTTT
TRBJ1-1 - - TRBV27 CASSPQTVILNTEAFF TGTGCCAGCAGTCCCCAGACAGTGATTTTGAACACTGAAGCTTTCTTT
TRBJ1-4 - - TRBV5-4 CASSLGDGATNEKLFF TGTGCCAGCAGCCTTGGGGATGGGGCAACTAATGAAAAACTGTTTTTT
TRBJ2-1 TRBD2 few TRBV13 CASSYKKRGPSNEQFF TGTGCCAGCAGCTACAAAAAGCGGGGGCCCTCCAATGAGCAGTTCTTC
TRBJ2-7 - - TRBV11-2 CASSLIAGGTPSYEQYF TGTGCCAGCAGCTTAATCGCTGGGGGTACACCCTCCTACGAGCAGTACTTC
TRBJ1-2 - - TRBV24-1 CATSDSRTINNGYTF TGTGCCACCAGTGATTCCAGGACGATAAATAACGGCTACACCTTC
TRBJ2-7 - few TRBV12-3/TRBV12-4 CASSFEARYEQYF TGTGCCAGCAGTTTCGAAGCGCGCTACGAGCAGTACTTC
TRBJ2-1 - once TRBV7-2 CASSSQPGPGEYNEQFF TGTGCCAGCAGCTCACAACCGGGCCCCGGAGAATACAATGAGCAGTTCTTC
TRBJ2-7 TRBD1 - TRBV19 CASSIDRTGTYEQYF TGTGCCAGTAGTATTGACCGGACAGGTACCTACGAGCAGTACTTC
TRBJ2-6 TRBD1 - TRBV9 CASSPRQGGANVLTF TGTGCCAGCAGCCCGAGACAGGGTGGGGCCAACGTCCTGACTTTC
TRBJ1-2 - - TRBV10-1 CASSESPTRDNYGYTF TGCGCCAGCAGTGAGTCCCCAACCCGGGATAACTATGGCTACACCTTC
TRBJ1-3 - few TRBV7-3 CASSPLAGASGNTIYF TGTGCCAGCAGCCCCCTGGCAGGGGCCTCTGGAAACACCATATATTTT
TRBJ1-2 - - TRBV3-1/TRBV3-2 CASSQTRSNYGYTF TGTGCCAGCAGCCAGACACGGTCTAACTATGGCTACACCTTC
TRBJ1-1 TRBD1 - TRBV11-3 CASSSIRTGEAFF TGTGCCAGCAGCTCTATAAGGACAGGTGAAGCTTTCTTT
TRBJ1-5 TRBD1 - TRBV5-4 CASSSPGQVNQPQHF TGTGCCAGCAGCTCTCCGGGACAGGTAAATCAGCCCCAGCATTTT
TRBJ2-5 TRBD1 - TRBV7-2 CASSTGTGRGETQYF TGTGCCAGCAGCACCGGGACAGGCCGGGGGGAGACCCAGTACTTC
TRBJ2-1 - - TRBV5-6 CASSGWQFDEQFF TGTGCCAGCAGCGGATGGCAGTTCGATGAGCAGTTCTTC
TRBJ1-6 TRBD1 - TRBV19 CASSSTRTGSSPLHF TGTGCCAGTAGTAGCACCCGGACAGGGAGTTCACCCCTCCACTTT
TRBJ1-3 - - TRBV21-1 CASSWGTGSSGNTIYF -
TRBJ2-1 - - TRBV5-8 CASSLIQGGRNEQFF TGTGCCAGCAGCTTGATTCAGGGGGGAAGGAATGAGCAGTTCTTC
TRBJ1-2 TRBD1 - TRBV5-4 CASSKTGGAYGYTF TGTGCCAGCAGCAAGACAGGGGGCGCTTATGGCTACACCTTC
TRBJ1-1 TRBD1 many TRBV19 CASPLGTGGLNTEAFF TGTGCCTCCCCCCTTGGGACAGGGGGCTTGAACACTGAAGCTTTCTTT
TRBJ2-7 TRBD2 - TRBV6-5 CASTSGSYEQYF TGTGCCAGTACTAGCGGATCCTACGAGCAGTACTTC
TRBJ1-1 - - TRBV6-5 CASSPLTPSGAFF TGTGCCAGCAGCCCACTAACCCCCTCGGGAGCTTTCTTT
TRBJ2-7 - once TRBV11-2 CASSLDRQGTQYF TGTGCCAGCAGCTTAGATAGGCAGGGTACGCAGTACTTC
TRBJ2-4 TRBD1 - TRBV28 CASSSQDRGQSKNIQYF TGTGCCAGCAGTTCCCAAGACAGGGGGCAATCCAAAAACATTCAGTACTTC
TRBJ2-7 - - TRBV5-1 CASSFQTGPSYEQYF TGCGCCAGCAGCTTCCAAACGGGTCCCTCCTACGAGCAGTACTTC
TRBJ1-5 - - TRBV5-5 CASSLILTTGFQPQHF TGTGCCAGCAGCTTAATTCTGACGACAGGATTTCAGCCCCAGCATTTT
TRBJ1-5 - - TRBV6-4 CASSGEGGCNQPQHF TGTGCCAGCAGTGGAGAAGGGGGATGCAATCAGCCCCAGCATTTT
TRBJ2-2 - - TRBV7-8 CASRGAANTGELFF TGTGCCAGCAGGGGGGCCGCGAACACCGGGGAGCTGTTTTTT
TRBJ2-7 - few TRBV2 CASRSQGGVVSYEQYF TGTGCCAGCAGATCCCAGGGTGGGGTAGTATCCTACGAGCAGTACTTC
TRBJ1-4 - - TRBV5-1 CASSLWVREKLFF TGCGCCAGCAGCTTATGGGTTCGGGAAAAACTGTTTTTT
TRBJ2-6 - - TRBV7-9 CASSLLTGQKGANVLTF TGTGCCAGCAGCTTGTTAACAGGACAGAAGGGGGCCAACGTCCTGACTTTC
TRBJ1-5 - once TRBV5-1 CASSLERDQPQHF TGCGCCAGCAGCTTGGAGAGAGATCAGCCCCAGCATTTT
TRBJ1-2 - - TRBV19 CANELKGDGYTF TGTGCCAACGAATTGAAGGGGGATGGCTACACCTTC
TRBJ1-4 TRBD1 few TRBV19 CASSDRGLNEKLFF TGTGCCAGTAGTGACAGGGGGCTAAATGAAAAACTGTTTTTT
TRBJ2-7 - - TRBV27 CASSLRTGTYEQYF TGTGCCAGCAGTTTAAGGACTGGTACCTACGAGCAGTACTTC
TRBJ1-2 TRBD1 - TRBV7-9 CASSQGQGHGYTF TGTGCCAGCAGCCAAGGACAGGGGCATGGCTACACCTTC
TRBJ1-1 TRBD1 - TRBV9 CASSVGGGLNTEAFF TGTGCCAGCAGCGTAGGAGGGGGCCTGAACACTGAAGCTTTCTTT
TRBJ2-6 - - TRBV4-3 CASSQESGHSGANVLTF TGCGCCAGCAGCCAAGAATCAGGGCATTCTGGGGCCAACGTCCTGACTTTC
TRBJ1-2 - - TRBV5-1 CASSFGTGQTYGYTF TGCGCCAGCAGCTTTGGAACAGGACAAACCTATGGCTACACCTTC